This T cell receptor beta chain was sequenced in a study of OX40 agonist ivuxolimab in advanced cancers. Turning to the study itself: Ivuxolimab, an antibody that agonizes OX40 (CD134), was administered to the patients. Past anti-PD-1, anti-PD-L1 or anti-CTLA-4 therapy was accepted, and 40% to 45% had received some. Overall study results and limits: No antigen was identified for the clonally expanded peripheral T cells. At 0.1 to 3.0 mg/kg and by week 6, clonal expansion occurred in CD4+ and CD8+ blood T cells.

Details on this clone: What it recognizes is unknown.

Measured with immunoSEQ multiplex PCR; TCRdb has only the in-frame clones, and not every one. The profile shows some 50,000 clones, 65% to 85% of them singletons. Germline values: CDR1 SGHDT, CDR2 YYEEEE. With 1 base removed from V and 10 bases from J, the gap between germline ends came to 14 bases. The CDR3 sequence is 13 residues long. The receptor was isolated from an adult with an advanced solid tumor such as melanoma, head and neck, liver or kidney cancer. The rearrangement links TRBV5-6 to TRBJ1-1; D possibly corresponds to TRBD1 (5 bases). The sequencing here drew on CD4+ or CD8+ T cells sorted from blood, taken in a trial of the OX40 agonist ivuxolimab. In DNA form, the CDR3 reads TGTGCCAGCAGCTTGCAGGAGTTTGGGGGAGCTTTCTTT. As protein: CASSLQEFGGAFF.